This T cell receptor (beta chain) was sequenced in a study of beta chain features in type 1 diabetes. Study-wide results and limits: All four CD4+ subsets from Type 1 diabetes patients carried moderately but significantly shorter TCRB CDR3s.

About this clone: What it binds is unknown.

Isolated RNA was reverse transcribed in full, so expressed TCRB transcripts were sequenced. Sequenced by immunoSEQ multiplex PCR; TCRdb stores in-frame clones only, minus some. The sample has 150,000 to 200,000 clones, roughly 8% seen once. In germline, CDR1 is LNHDA, CDR2 SQIVND (reference sequence). This CDR3 is 18 amino acids long. With 6 bases removed from V and 4 bases from J, the gap between germline ends came to 27 bases. Material for sequencing was central memory CD4+ T cells from blood. This TCR was recovered from a young woman with type 1 diabetes. V gene TRBV19 combines with J gene TRBJ1-2; D uncertain. Here the CDR3 DNA reads TGTGCCAGTAGCGGGATCGACGGGTCCCTAGTCTTTGGCTATGGCTACACCTTC. Its translation is CASSGIDGSLVFGYGYTF.